This entry lists 24 T cell receptor beta chains sequenced from one sample in a study of cytomegalovirus exposure and HLA in healthy donors. Profiled with immunoSEQ multiplex PCR; TCRdb holds only in-frame clones, not every one. The data hold roughly 130,000 clones, with roughly 90% observed a single time. Sequencing input: PBMCs. These receptors were collected from a man in his thirties or forties in good health and CMV-seronegative.

This chain links TRBV27 with TRBJ2-5, with 13 bases aligning to TRBD2. Trimming took 2 bases from V and 5 from J; bases not matched to a gene: 5. The germline V gene has CDR1 MNHEY and CDR2 SMNVEV (reference sequence). This CDR3 region has 16 residues. DNA of the CDR3: TGTGCCAGCAGTTTACGGGGACTAGCGGGATCGGAGACCCAGTACTTC. This encodes CASSLRGLAGSETQYF.

V is TRBV12-2 and J is TRBJ1-5; the table's TRBD1 call for D was not verified on the DNA. TRBV12-2 is annotated as a pseudogene. This CDR3 has 16 residues. The CDR3: CASRCRGRKPGQPQHF. The CDR3 nucleotides are TGTGCAAGTCGCTGCAGGGGGCGAAAACCAGGTCAGCCCCAGCATTTT.

This chain links TRBV27 with TRBJ1-5; maybe TRBD1 (6 bases). The CDR3 has 15 residues. Per the germline V gene, CDR1 is MNHEY and CDR2 is SMNVEV (reference sequence). V was cut by 4 bases and J by 7 bases, with 17 bases left in between. CDR3 in DNA: TGTGCCAGCAGTTCCATTTACAGGGTTGGACAGCCCCAGCATTTT. Protein: CASSSIYRVGQPQHF.

V and J are TRBV15 and TRBJ2-1; 8 nucleotides agree with TRBD2. This CDR3 comprises 15 residues. The J segment lost 6 bases and the V segment lost 1 base, leaving 5 bases of the junction unmatched. Germline V gene sequence: CDR1 LNHNV, CDR2 YYDKDF (reference sequence). The CDR3 nucleotides are TGTGCCACCAGCAGAGGTCGGGAGGGACCCAATGAGCAGTTCTTC. It encodes CATSRGREGPNEQFF.

This clone was counted once. This sequence joins TRBV6-5 and TRBJ1-5, with 7 bases lining up with TRBD1. CDR3 length: 15 residues. Trimming took 3 bases from V and 2 from J; bases not matched to a gene: 4. Germline V gene data show CDR1 as MNHEY and CDR2 as SVGAGI. In DNA form, the CDR3 reads TGTGCCAGCAGTTATAAGGGGACAGGCAATCAGCCCCAGCATTTT. This gives the protein CASSYKGTGNQPQHF.

Comment on this clone: Relative to the germline gene, one junction end is altered; a read error may explain this. The V call is TRBV2, the J call TRBJ1-5; no clear D gene. Germline V lookup: CDR1 SNHLY, CDR2 FYNNEI. This CDR3 has 10 residues. CDR3 protein: CASSDGRPSF. The CDR3 DNA follows: TGTGCCAGCAGTGATGGTCGTCCGAGTTTT.

The chain combines TRBV27 with TRBJ1-2; TRBD1 is a possible D gene (5 bases). Germline CDR1 MNHEY, CDR2 SMNVEV (reference sequence). The CDR3 extends over 14 amino acids. Trimming left V 1 base short and J 7 bases short, with 13 bases between. As DNA, the CDR3 is TGTGCCAGCAGTTTATTCCCGGGACTAGGTGGCTACACCTTC. This sequence encodes CASSLFPGLGGYTF.

Here the CDR3 DNA reads TGTGCCAGCAGCTTACAGGGGGCGCAAGTTCGCTATGGCTACACCTTC. It codes for CASSLQGAQVRYGYTF. The chain combines TRBV7-2 with TRBJ1-2, with 8 bases that match TRBD1. The junction had 9 bases not matched to a gene; V was cut back by 2 bases and J by 4 bases. The CDR3 is made up of 16 amino acids. CDR1 is SGHTA and CDR2 is FQGNSA in the germline V gene. Full variable domain (outside the CDR3, taken from reference TRBV7-2 and TRBJ1-2): GAGVSQSPSNKVTEKGKDVELRCDPISGHTALYWYRQSLGQGLEFLIYFQGNSAPDKSGLPSDRFSAERTGGSVSTLTIQRTQQEDSAVYLCASSLQGAQVRYGYTFGSGTRLTVV.

The chain links TRBV19 to TRBJ2-7; possible D gene TRBD2, 5 bases. The germline V gene has CDR1 LNHDA and CDR2 SQIVND (reference sequence). CDR3 size: 13 residues. Trimming removed 6 bases at V and 2 bases at J, with 11 bases between. The CDR3 coding sequence is TGTGCCAGTAGCCAGACTAACACCTACGAGCAGTACTTC. Protein sequence: CASSQTNTYEQYF.

This chain joins TRBV9 and TRBJ1-1; tentative D call: TRBD1 (5 bases). Deletions cut 3 bases from V and 4 bases from J, with 7 bases between. Germline V gives CDR1 SGDLS, CDR2 YYNGEE. The CDR3 contains 12 residues. CDR3 loop: CASSERGTEAFF. The CDR3 DNA reads TGTGCCAGCAGCGAAAGGGGCACTGAAGCTTTCTTT.

V usage is TRBV30 and J usage is TRBJ2-5; 8 bases align to TRBD1. V was clipped by 5 bases and J by 5 bases; unmatched bases: 13. This CDR3 contains 15 residues. Germline CDR1 GTSNPN, CDR2 SVGIG (reference sequence). The CDR3 DNA reads TGTGCCTGGTGGAGGGGCGGACAGGGCGGGGAGACCCAGTACTTC. Amino acid sequence: CAWWRGGQGGETQYF.

This clone was detected only a few times. Other nucleotide sequences from this sample produce the same CDR3. The chain employs TRBV18 and TRBJ1-2, with TRBD1 identical over 7 bases. This CDR3 contains 13 residues. Unmatched junction bases numbered 0, after V lost 3 bases and J lost 2 bases. Germline V lookup: CDR1 KGHSH, CDR2 LQKENI. CDR3 sequence reads: CASSPDRNYGYTF. CDR3 DNA: TGTGCCAGCTCACCGGACAGGAACTATGGCTACACCTTC. Using reference TRBV18 and TRBJ1-2 for the parts outside the CDR3, the full variable domain is NAGVMQNPRHLVRRRGQEARLRCSPMKGHSHVYWYRQLPEEGLKFMVYLQKENIIDESGMPKERFSAEFPKEGPSILRIQQVVRGDSAAYFCASSPDRNYGYTFGSGTRLTVV.

V and J are TRBV6-5 and TRBJ2-7; TRBD2 matches at 8 bases. Germline CDR1 is MNHEY and CDR2 is SVGAGI. This CDR3 comprises 11 residues. V was pared by 10 bases and J by 3 bases, with 2 bases of the junction left unmatched. This CDR3 is CATTSGYEQYF. The CDR3 nucleotides read TGTGCCACCACTAGCGGCTACGAGCAGTACTTC.

This chain joins TRBV19 and TRBJ2-7; tentatively, D is TRBD2 (5 bases). The CDR3 sequence is 13 residues long. Germline values: CDR1 LNHDA, CDR2 SQIVND (reference sequence). V lost 5 bases, J lost 6 bases, and 14 bases lay in between. CDR3 DNA sequence: TGTGCCAGTAGTTACGGGGTTCTAGCCGAGCAGTACTTC. It translates to CASSYGVLAEQYF. Filled out from reference TRBV19 and TRBJ2-7, the complete variable domain reads DGGITQSPKYLFRKEGQNVTLSCEQNLNHDAMYWYRQDPGQGLRLIYYSQIVNDFQKGDIAEGYSVSREKKESFPLTVTSAQKNPTAFYLCASSYGVLAEQYFGPGTRLTVT.

The rearrangement joins TRBV19 to TRBJ1-1; D unclear. The CDR3 is 14 residues long. Germline CDR1 is LNHDA and CDR2 is SQIVND (reference sequence). Trimming removed 3 bases at V and 2 bases at J, with 10 bases between. The CDR3 is CASSINSRNTEAFF. The CDR3 nucleotides read TGTGCCAGTAGTATCAACAGCAGAAACACTGAAGCTTTCTTT.

The V gene is TRBV7-9, the J gene TRBJ1-1; D is unclear. The length of the CDR3 is 16 residues. The ends were cut back, 5 bases at V and 0 bases at J, with 16 bases in the middle. Per the germline V gene, CDR1 is SEHNR and CDR2 is FQNEAQ (reference sequence). CDR3 in DNA: TGTGCCAGCAGCCCCCCCCAGATTAAAGTGAACACTGAAGCTTTCTTT. Translation: CASSPPQIKVNTEAFF.

The chain joins TRBV19 to TRBJ1-2, with D possibly matching TRBD1 (5 bases). The CDR3 loop spans 13 amino acids. Germline CDR1 LNHDA, CDR2 SQIVND (reference sequence). Trimming shortened V by 5 bases and J by 4 bases, and 11 bases separated the two germline ends. Here the CDR3 DNA reads TGTGCCAGTAGTTTTCAGGGTGGCTATGGCTACACCTTC. The encoded protein is CASSFQGGYGYTF.

This clone was recorded only once. V is TRBV10-3 and J is TRBJ2-7; D call uncertain. Germline values: CDR1 ENHRY, CDR2 SYGVKD. The V gene lost 0 bases and the J gene lost 0 bases, with 9 bases spanning the gap. CDR3 length: 15 residues. CDR3 in amino acids: CAISESELISYEQYF. In DNA form, the CDR3 reads TGTGCCATCAGTGAGTCGGAGCTCATCTCCTACGAGCAGTACTTC.

This sequence joins TRBV7-6 and TRBJ2-3; D remains unclear. CDR1 is SGHVS, CDR2 FNYEAQ, per germline. V lost 4 bases and J 1 base, leaving 9 bases between the germline ends. The CDR3 runs 14 residues. CDR3 sequence (DNA): TGTGCCAGCAGCTCCCGGTTGGGCACAGATACGCAGTATTTT. It is translated as CASSSRLGTDTQYF.

This rearrangement joins TRBV7-9 to TRBJ1-1; a possible D gene is TRBD1 (5 bases). In germline, CDR1 is SEHNR, CDR2 FQNEAQ (reference sequence). This CDR3 is built from 14 residues. V lost 2 bases to trimming and J lost 7 bases, with 14 bases between them. This CDR3 reads CASSLLRVDGEAFF. CDR3 bases: TGTGCCAGCAGCTTACTCAGGGTAGATGGTGAAGCTTTCTTT.

Comment on this clone: Additional DNA sequences in this sample encode the identical CDR3. The chain uses TRBV6-1 and TRBJ2-3; 11 nucleotides agree with TRBD2. This CDR3 spans 15 amino acids. Germline V CDR1 and CDR2: MNHNS, SASEGT. The V gene end was trimmed by 4 bases and the J gene end by 1 base; junction bases not matched to a gene: 1. CDR3 sequence (DNA): TGTGCCAGCAGTGTACTAGCGGGAGGCACAGATACGCAGTATTTT. As protein: CASSVLAGGTDTQYF.

The chain couples TRBV5-1 to TRBJ2-1, with D maybe TRBD1 (5 bases). Germline lookup yields CDR1 SGHRS and CDR2 YFSETQ. The V gene lost 7 bases and the J gene lost 9 bases, with 11 bases spanning the gap. The CDR3 is made up of 11 amino acids. CDR3 sequence reads: CASGSDSEQFF. CDR3 sequence (DNA): TGCGCCAGCGGCTCCGACAGTGAGCAGTTCTTC.

CDR3 region: CASSYRQKSTEAFF. The DNA for the CDR3 is TGTGCCAGCAGTTACCGACAGAAAAGTACTGAAGCTTTCTTT. The chain has TRBV6-5 and TRBJ1-1; possible D gene TRBD1, 5 bases. The V end lost 2 bases, the J end lost 5 bases, and 12 bases lay between the germline ends. Germline CDR1 reads MNHEY; CDR2 reads SVGAGI. This CDR3 spans 14 amino acids.

V is TRBV6-5 and J is TRBJ2-7, with no clear D. This CDR3 is built from 15 residues. Germline loops: CDR1 MNHEY, CDR2 SVGAGI. The ends were cut back, 2 bases at V and 0 bases at J, with 11 bases in the middle. The CDR3 is CASSYAEEASYEQYF. As DNA, the CDR3 is TGTGCCAGCAGTTACGCGGAAGAGGCCTCCTACGAGCAGTACTTC.